The entry below gives a single T cell receptor beta chain sequence along with its context. The antigen it recognizes is unknown. The cohort comprised several hundred healthy bone marrow donors. At the time of sampling, all cohort members were nominally healthy, though unrecorded immune exposures were likely present. The donor was CMV seronegative and belonged to the group of 320 or so seronegative cohort members. Every donor gave a peripheral blood sample, and the peripheral blood mononuclear cells from that sample were used for TCR beta sequencing. Genomic DNA was extracted from the blood cell samples with the Qiagen DNeasy Blood Extraction Kit. This entry is derived from a study of cytomegalovirus exposure and HLA in healthy donors (dated 2017 in TCRdb). About the investigation overall: An earlier analysis of 550 to 700 of the donors reported roughly 270 Gb of sequence data and more than 90 million unique TCR beta sequences from 190 million or so T cells. An earlier analysis of nearly 600 of the donors applied high-throughput TCR beta sequencing to assess whether each TCR beta V gene segment acted as functional or pseudogenic. Among the approximately 420 genotyped donors, approximately 81% belonged to the genetic ancestry cluster associated with self-reported Caucasian donors. To predict cytomegalovirus infection status, the study combined high-throughput TCR immunosequencing, statistical association of individual TCRs with disease status, and machine learning. The study aimed to test whether signatures of past pathogen exposure could be identified by cataloging public T cell receptors. About five DR-DQ haplotypes were treated as single units for association and clustering because of strong linkage in the cohort. Using immunosequencing, the study profiled T cell repertoires from about 650 subjects and related those repertoires to cytomegalovirus serostatus. Typing coverage varied by locus: about 629-630 donors for A, B, C, DRB1 and DQB1; roughly 520 for DQA1; nearly 610 for DPA1; 450 to 480 for DPB1. In a later analysis, previously published TCR beta repertoires from about 640 donors were re-analyzed and high-resolution HLA genotyping was added so that TCR occurrence patterns could be studied. Every discovery cohort repertoire had been produced on one sequencing platform. Approximately 330 gigabases of sequencing data and tens of millions of unique TCR sequences made up an early release that covered 640 HLA-typed donors. A separate validation cohort of 100 to 150 different subjects was used in addition to the roughly 700-subject first cohort. Genome-wide SNP genotypes for about 65% of the 666 donors were used in a later genetic analysis, which treated that subset as a discovery cohort. Among some 400 genotyped donors of the cohort, an average of about 220,000 unique TCR beta nucleotide sequences was sequenced per donor, of which about 19% were non-productive. Donor age, sex, ethnicity and CMV serostatus were collected together with the repertoire data. Rather than drawing on any new phenotypic data, the later analysis identified candidate immune exposures from TCR beta sequences and the way those sequences occurred across donors. HLA typing included class I and class II loci at four-digit resolution.

Receptors were amplified or captured by the immunoSEQ multiplex PCR assay. For the multiplex PCR, a mixture combining 60 forward primers for TCR Vbeta segments and 13 reverse primers for TCR Jbeta segments was used. A multiplex PCR assay on genomic DNA amplified the CDR3 region of rearranged TCR beta genes. The amplified TCR beta libraries were sequenced on the Illumina HiSeq System as 87-base-pair reads. On the study's bioinformatics: Across the 600 to 700 repertoires, a later analysis counted tens of millions of unique TCR beta chains, about 10 million of which were shared by at least two donors. To remove PCR and sequencing errors, raw reads were error-corrected and collapsed into unique sequences using a nearest-neighbor algorithm that merged closely related sequences. To assign V, D and J gene segments, CDR3 sequences were aligned to IMGT reference sequences. For a sequence to be retained, a match of at least six nucleotides was required to both a V gene segment and a J gene segment. Rearrangements were classified as productive when the CDR3 lacked stop codons and remained in frame with V and J, and all other rearrangements were classified as non-productive. Following IMGT convention, CDR3 was defined as the stretch from the second conserved V-encoded cysteine to the conserved J-encoded phenylalanine. Sequences without an unambiguous match to a single V gene segment were excluded from the earlier analysis of a few hundred of the donors. In an earlier analysis of 450 to 700 of the donors, V segments were called functional above 56.7% productive rearrangements and were called segregating when the between-donor standard deviation exceeded 5%. A statistical classification framework was built to diagnose cytomegalovirus status from the catalog of TCR beta chain sequences. A later analysis assigned V and J genes by comparing TCR nucleotide sequences with IMGT/GENE-DB human TR gene sequences. A later analysis assigned CDR3 sequences and most-parsimonious VDJ recombination scenarios with the TCRdist pipeline. In a later analysis, every TCR beta chain was defined by the combination of its CDR3 amino acid sequence and its V-gene family, and reads without a unique V-gene family were dropped. A later analysis removed several hundred highly shared, low-generation-probability nucleotide sequences to deal with suspected cross-contamination and a sequencing artifact. In a later analysis, a clonal expansion index was calculated for each public chain from normalized within-repertoire ranks of inferred template counts. In a later analysis, generation probabilities were computed using a VDJ recombination model fitted to out-of-frame rearrangements, and the results were checked against IGoR. In a later analysis, TCR-TCR, TCR-HLA and TCR-CMV co-occurrence was scored with hypergeometric tests, and a repertoire-size bias correction was applied to TCR pairs. False discovery rates were estimated in a later analysis by permuting HLA or CMV assignments 20 times. A later analysis grouped co-occurring TCRs with DBSCAN, adding TCRdist sequence similarity when clustering within HLA-allele-positive subsets. Repertoires with fewer than 30,000 or more than 120,000 public chains were left out of co-occurrence clustering, as were four to six repertoires with anomalous nucleotide sharing. Imported from immuneACCESS, the table was reduced by TCRdb to in-frame sequences with V and J called. These copies leave out some clones; in studies compared against another copy, an unresolved V gene accounts for under half, and the cause of the remainder is not known. V, J and clone size reflect that table, while D and trimming were determined from the DNA. The table for this sample lists 100,000 to 150,000 clones. About 2.2% of the sample rests with the top ten.

Taken from cysteine to phenylalanine, the CDR3 has 15 residues. Only the CDR3 DNA is retained, 45 bases long and in frame from the first base. A distance of 12 bases separates the germline ends of V and J, which lose 4 bases and 2 bases respectively. The germline V gene gives CDR1 as MGHRA and CDR2 as YSYEKL. Summary of the overall study and its limitations: A later analysis found that most CMV-associated TCR beta chains appeared HLA-restricted, with HLA associations seemingly driven largely by CMV exposure. In a later analysis, 16,951 TCR beta sequences were associated with specific HLA alleles at a false discovery rate of 0.05. In a later genetic analysis, a missense DCLRE1C variant was associated with V-gene and J-gene trimming of TCR beta chains, and the association was replicated in an independent cohort. Because counts were too low, seventeen rarely observed V segments, including chromosome 9 orphons, were excluded from the earlier analysis of several hundred of the donors. Because the 87-base-pair reads could not distinguish some IMGT-functional V segments, including TRBV6-2 and TRBV6-3, those segments were excluded. Because HLA typing was unavailable for some donors at each locus, only the typed subset was used in association tests. This cohort had only TCR beta chains sequenced, and the lack of alpha or paired-chain data limited which features could be detected. Strong co-occurrence of HLA alleles, especially DR and DQ, made assigning TCR associations to individual alleles difficult. The sequencing pipeline was judged likely to have produced a cluster of highly shared sequence variants as a technical artifact. The classifier was reported to diagnose cytomegalovirus status with high specificity and sensitivity in both the original cohort and the validation cohort. Most TCR sequences were seen in very few donors, while some public TCRs were found in many individuals. The study listed 164 TCR beta chains as associated with cytomegalovirus. Presence/absence analyses assumed roughly uniform sequencing depth across donors, an assumption that may not hold. In a later analysis, several top co-occurrence clusters were reported to appear linked to parvovirus B19, influenza, CMV and Epstein-Barr virus. It was suggested by the authors that the approach could potentially be generalized to other disease states and immunological phenotypes. A later genetic analysis reported fewer N-insertions in productive TCRs among donors in an Asian-associated ancestry cluster than the approximately 670-donor mean. Immune exposure information for the cohort was limited to CMV serostatus. In a later analysis, TCR association rates were found to vary across HLA loci, with the most associated TCRs seen for DRB1 alleles and the fewest for HLA-C alleles. A further reported finding was that TCR beta sequences accurately predicted the HLA-A and HLA-B alleles for most subjects in the first cohort. In vitro tests confirmed that a few of the cytomegalovirus-associated TCR beta chains recognize cytomegalovirus antigens. An earlier analysis of some 560 of the donors showed that most TCR beta V segments appeared in productive rearrangements either about 87% or about 30% of the time, which broadly matched IMGT annotations. Correlated functional status among segregating V segments might be attributable to linkage disequilibrium, but an unknown experimental factor could not be ruled out. In a later analysis, HLA-associated TCR beta chains showed more clonal expansion and lower generation probabilities than non-associated chains that were equally common.

The sequence came from a middle-aged man in good health and CMV-seronegative. The chain links TRBV4-1 with TRBJ1-5, with no D gene named confidently. The sequencing sample was made of PBMCs. The DNA reads TGCGCCAGCAGCCTTCGGGATGTGGGCAATCAGCCCCAGCATTTT. The translation is CASSLRDVGNQPQHF.